The entry that follows covers one T cell receptor (beta chain) sequence. This entry is derived from a study of blood T cell repertoires in COVID-19. Study as a whole: Acute and convalescent COVID-19 specimens originated in the United States, Italy and Spain. T cells, B-cell-depleted T cells, or PBMCs supplied cDNA or gDNA.

Measured with immunoSEQ multiplex PCR; TCRdb has only the in-frame clones, and not every one. The sample contains 250,000 to 300,000 clones, about 90% of which appear only once. Seattle enrolled patients during active infection and tracked them longitudinally. Germline V gene lookup returns CDR1 SGHKS and CDR2 YYEKEE (reference sequence). The CDR3 loop spans 15 amino acids. Trimming cost V 2 bases and J 4 bases, with 13 bases left between them. The sequenced sample consisted of peripheral blood. This sequence was found in a woman aged 25 to 39 with COVID-19, enrolled during active disease. The chain is built from TRBV5-5 and TRBJ2-1; perhaps TRBD2 as D (5 bases). CDR3 coding DNA: TGTGCCAGCAGCTTAGGGCTAGCCGAATACAATGAGCAGTTCTTC. It encodes CASSLGLAEYNEQFF.